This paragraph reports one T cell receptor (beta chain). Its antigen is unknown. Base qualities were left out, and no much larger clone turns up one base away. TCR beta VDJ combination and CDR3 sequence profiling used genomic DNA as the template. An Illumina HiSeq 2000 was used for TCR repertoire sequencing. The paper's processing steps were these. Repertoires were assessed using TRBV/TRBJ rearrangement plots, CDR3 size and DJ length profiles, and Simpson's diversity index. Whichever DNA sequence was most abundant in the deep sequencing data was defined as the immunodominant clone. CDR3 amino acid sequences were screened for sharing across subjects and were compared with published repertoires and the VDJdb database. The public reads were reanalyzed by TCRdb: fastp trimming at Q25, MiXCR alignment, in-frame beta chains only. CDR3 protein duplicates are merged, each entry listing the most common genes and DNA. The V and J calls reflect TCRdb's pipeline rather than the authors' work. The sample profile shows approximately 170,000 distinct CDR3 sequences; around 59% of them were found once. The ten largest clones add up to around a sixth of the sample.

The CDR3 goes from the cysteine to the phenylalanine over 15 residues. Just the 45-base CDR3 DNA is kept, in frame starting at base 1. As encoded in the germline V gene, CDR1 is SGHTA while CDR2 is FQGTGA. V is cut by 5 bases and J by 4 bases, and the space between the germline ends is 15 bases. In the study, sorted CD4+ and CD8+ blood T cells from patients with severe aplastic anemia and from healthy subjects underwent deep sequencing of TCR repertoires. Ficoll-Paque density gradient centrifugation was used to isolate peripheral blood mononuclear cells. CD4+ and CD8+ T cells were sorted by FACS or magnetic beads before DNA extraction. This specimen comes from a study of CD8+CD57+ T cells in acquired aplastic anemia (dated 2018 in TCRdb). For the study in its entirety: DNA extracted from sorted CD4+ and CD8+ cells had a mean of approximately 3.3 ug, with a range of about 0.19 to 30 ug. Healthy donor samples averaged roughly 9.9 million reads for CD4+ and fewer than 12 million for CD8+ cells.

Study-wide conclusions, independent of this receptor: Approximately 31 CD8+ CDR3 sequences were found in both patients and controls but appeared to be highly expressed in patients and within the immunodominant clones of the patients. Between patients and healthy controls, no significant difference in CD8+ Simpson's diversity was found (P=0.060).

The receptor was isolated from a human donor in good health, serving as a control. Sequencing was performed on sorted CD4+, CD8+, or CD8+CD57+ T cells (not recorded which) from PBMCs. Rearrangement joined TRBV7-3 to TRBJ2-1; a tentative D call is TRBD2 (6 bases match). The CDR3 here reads CASSTPPAGYNEQFF. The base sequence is TGTGCCAGCAGCACGCCCCCCGCGGGATACAATGAGCAGTTCTTC.